This TCR beta chain is from a study of T cell repertoires in aging, cancer and after chemotherapy (dated by TCRdb to between 2018 and 2021). Study-wide context: Donors were distributed across six age groups ranging from 30 or younger to 70 or older, with at least three individuals included per group. Paired pre- and post-chemotherapy samples in the solid tumor group came from brain tumor (glioblastoma) patients receiving temozolomide-based therapy. The study profiled peripheral blood TCR beta repertoires from healthy donors and cancer patients to examine immunoaging and T cell reconstitution after chemotherapy. In total, the full dataset held about 9.5 million TCR reads. A cohort of 200 to 250 cancer patients (about 93 with hematological and roughly 120 with solid cancers) was assembled, and roughly 98 healthy donors were included as a reference group. What the study reported, not specific to this receptor: According to the authors, the repertoire data do not permit conclusions about immunological memory after chemotherapy. Declining TCR diversity with age in healthy donors was mainly explained by loss of richness; in cancer patients, loss of evenness also contributed. Compared with age-matched healthy donors, untreated patients with hematological or solid cancers had significantly lower TCR diversity and higher clonality in blood. An increase in median generation probability over the chemotherapy interval was observed in both cancer cohorts, suggesting that the repertoire was reconstituted through rebound thymic output.

This clonotype is assessed as medium-sized (0.01 to 0.1%). Its antigen is not yet known. Nothing much larger sits one base from this clone, and base qualities are not available. Instead of sorted cells or RNA, genomic DNA extracted from peripheral blood served as the source for amplifying TCR beta rearrangements. Rearranged TRB sequences spanning V, D and J segments were amplified by multiplex touch-down PCR using a mixed TRB-A/B primer pool. Illumina adapters and sample indices were attached to the amplicons through two consecutive PCR reactions run with Phusion HS II polymerase. The amplicons were purified from gel with the NucleoSpin Gel and PCR Clean-up kit and then assessed with Qubit and an Agilent 2100 Bioanalyzer. Sequencing of the libraries was done on an Illumina MiSeq with paired-end, single-indexed 600-cycle runs. As for the original processing: Processing of the TRB sequences was carried out with MiXCR versions 2.12 and 3.0.5. A clone was defined as each unique CDR3 nucleotide sequence, and only productive sequences supported by at least two reads were kept. Shannon diversity, evenness, clonality (one minus evenness), and alpha-parameterized diversity profiles from alpha 0 to 5 were included as repertoire metrics. Generation probabilities of clones in paired pre- and post-chemotherapy samples were computed with the IGoR algorithm. TCRdb took the public reads, trimmed them with fastp at Q25, ran MiXCR for clone calling and kept in-frame beta chains. Every distinct CDR3 protein forms one entry, paired with its most common genes and DNA. The V and J calls were determined by TCRdb, not by the authors. This sample is represented by over 3,500 distinct CDR3 sequences; around 44% of them were singletons. The leading ten clones occupy approximately 60% of the sample.

The clonotype originates from a human donor with a solid tumor. The sample consisted of blood.

The CDR3 region: CASRGPGTGGAFFYEQYF. The sequenced DNA is TGTGCCAGCAGAGGTCCCGGGACAGGGGGCGCGTTTTTCTACGAGCAGTACTTC. Rearrangement joined TRBV6-5 to TRBJ2-7, with TRBD1 matching 12 junction bases. V has 6 bases trimmed and J has 3 bases trimmed; junction bases matching no gene number 15. Based on the germline V gene, the CDR1 and CDR2 sequences are MNHEY and SVGAGI. Reading from cysteine to phenylalanine, the CDR3 counts 18 amino acids. CDR3 DNA only is kept here, 54 bases in frame from base 1.